Listed here is a single T cell receptor (beta chain). This entry belongs to a study of blood T cell repertoires in COVID-19. Looking at the study overall: COVID-19 samples from acute and convalescent phases originated in the United States, Italy and Spain.

The V segment lost 4 bases and the J segment 2 bases; nucleotides outside the gene matches: 8. CDR3 length equals 16 residues. CDR1 and CDR2 (germline): SGDLS, YYNGEE. TCRdb keeps only in-frame clones here, not all; method: immunoSEQ multiplex PCR. The sample contains roughly 260,000 clones, more than 90% of which appear only once. The sequence derives from a person between 18 and 30 years old with COVID-19, enrolled during active disease. Sequencing was performed on peripheral blood. The rearrangement links TRBV9 to TRBJ2-1, with TRBD2 identical over 8 bases. CDR3 sequence: CASSPPAGAAYNEQFF. In DNA form, the CDR3 reads TGTGCCAGCAGCCCGCCAGCGGGAGCGGCCTACAATGAGCAGTTCTTC.